This TCR beta chain was found in a study of CD4 and CD8 cells across lung adenocarcinoma regions. MiXCR, applied by TCRdb to the PCR reads, yields one record per CDR3 protein. The sample carries around 15,000 distinct CDR3 sequences, roughly 50% recorded once. This clonotype was seen a handful of times. The junction differs from germline at one of its ends, possibly a read error. Samples came from patients with localized non-small cell lung adenocarcinoma. The clonotype originates from a female donor with lung adenocarcinoma. The CD4 and CD8 labels of this study may be unreliable. The sample consisted of CD8+ T cells from the center of a lung tumor.

This CDR3 reads CASSPSGLPATDTQYF. Written as DNA, the CDR3 is TGTGCCAGCAGTCCTAGCGGGCTGCCAGCCACAGATACGCAGTACTTT. V gene TRBV6-1 combines with J gene TRBJ2-3; 8 bases agree with TRBD2. Germline CDR1 and CDR2: MNHNS and SASEGT. CDR3 length: 16 amino acids.